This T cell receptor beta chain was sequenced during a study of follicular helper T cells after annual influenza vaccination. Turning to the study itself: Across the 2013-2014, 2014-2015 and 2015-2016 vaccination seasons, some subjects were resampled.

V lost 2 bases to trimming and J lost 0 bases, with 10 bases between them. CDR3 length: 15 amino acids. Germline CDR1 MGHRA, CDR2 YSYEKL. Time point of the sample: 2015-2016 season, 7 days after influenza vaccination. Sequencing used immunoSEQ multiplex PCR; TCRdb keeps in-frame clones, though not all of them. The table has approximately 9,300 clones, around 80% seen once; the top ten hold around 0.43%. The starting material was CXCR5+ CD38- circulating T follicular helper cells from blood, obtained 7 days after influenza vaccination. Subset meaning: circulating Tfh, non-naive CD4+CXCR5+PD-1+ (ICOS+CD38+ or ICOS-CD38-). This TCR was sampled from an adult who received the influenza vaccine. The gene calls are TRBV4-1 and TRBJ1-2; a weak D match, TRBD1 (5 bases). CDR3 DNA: TGCGCCAGCAGCCAATGGGACGGAGCTAACTATGGCTACACCTTC. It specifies CASSQWDGANYGYTF.